These 26 T cell receptor beta chains share one sample of origin, sequenced in a study of T cells in Graves' hyperthyroidism and ophthalmopathy. It was RNA transcripts that yielded the amplified TCR beta CDR3 regions. First-round RT-PCR with HTBI primers amplified the TCR CDR3 region. Each CDR3 protein gets one entry after TCRdb re-called the multiplex PCR reads with MiXCR. There are under 700,000 distinct CDR3 sequences in the sample; 16% occur only once, and around 18% lies in the top ten. The specimen was blood. These TCRs come from a woman aged 18-29 years with Graves' hyperthyroidism.

In its sample, this clonotype was seen a few times. This chain uses TRBV5-1 with TRBJ1-6; D is undetermined. This CDR3 comprises 17 residues. CDR1 and CDR2 from the germline V gene are SGHRS and YFSETQ. Trimming removed 1 base at V and 9 bases at J, with 20 bases between. The CDR3 region has the DNA TGCGCCAGCAGCTTGAGAGGTGCGGGGTCGCAAAGTTCACCCCTCCACTTT. Translation: CASSLRGAGSQSSPLHF.

This clonotype was counted ten times or more. The chain carries TRBV20-1 and TRBJ1-1; D uncertain. There are 14 residues in the CDR3. V shed 2 bases and J shed 0 bases, with 10 bases lying between them. The germline V gene has CDR1 DFQATT and CDR2 SNEGSKA (reference sequence). CDR3 in amino acids: CSARRAALNTEAFF. Here the CDR3 DNA reads TGCAGTGCTAGAAGGGCGGCCCTGAACACTGAAGCTTTCTTT.

This clonotype showed up many times. The genes are TRBV18 and TRBJ1-1; D is unclear. The CDR3 sequence is 13 residues long. Trimming cost V 0 bases and J 6 bases, with 8 bases left between them. Germline values: CDR1 KGHSH, CDR2 LQKENI. The DNA for the CDR3 is TGTGCCAGCTCACCACCGGGAACCCCTGAAGCTTTCTTT. Its protein is CASSPPGTPEAFF.

V gene TRBV7-2 combines with J gene TRBJ2-7; D possibly corresponds to TRBD1 (6 bases). CDR1 is SGHTA and CDR2 is FQGNSA in the germline V gene. The CDR3 is 13 residues long. Trimming removed 5 bases at V and 4 bases at J, with 12 bases between. The CDR3 spells CASSRYRDYEQYF. The CDR3 bases are TGTGCCAGCAGCCGTTACAGGGATTACGAGCAGTACTTC.

The chain couples TRBV7-6 to TRBJ2-1; 9 nucleotides line up with TRBD2. Germline V gene lookup returns CDR1 SGHVS and CDR2 FNYEAQ. V lost 4 bases, J lost 2 bases, and 9 bases stayed unmatched. This CDR3 comprises 17 residues. The CDR3 region has the DNA TGTGCCAGCAGCTCCCCCCGCGGGGGGGCCCCCTACAATGAGCAGTTCTTC. This codes for CASSSPRGGAPYNEQFF.

This clonotype was observed many times. The J gene is TRBJ1-2, the V gene TRBV3-1; D gene ambiguous. The CDR3 extends over 14 amino acids. The germline V gene has CDR1 LGHDT and CDR2 YNNKEL (reference sequence). The V and J ends lost 4 bases and 6 bases respectively, with 15 bases between them. CDR3 amino acids: CASSLRAQDHGYTF. The CDR3 DNA follows: TGTGCCAGCAGCCTCCGGGCCCAAGACCATGGCTACACCTTC.

CDR3 bases: TGTGCCTGGAGTGTACCTTGGGAGGGGACAACTCAGCCCCAGCATTTT. It translates to CAWSVPWEGTTQPQHF. The chain recombines TRBV30 with TRBJ1-5; D possibly corresponds to TRBD1 (6 bases). CDR1 GTSNPN and CDR2 SVGIG come from the germline V gene (reference sequence). This CDR3 is 16 amino acids long. The ends were cut back, 0 bases at V and 6 bases at J, with 18 bases in the middle.

This clonotype was observed at least ten times. The chain recombines TRBV12-3 or TRBV12-4 with TRBJ2-5; maybe TRBD1 (6 bases). This CDR3 has 13 residues. With 6 bases removed from V and 2 bases from J, the gap between germline ends came to 10 bases. CDR3 in amino acids: CASRKQGQETQYF. CDR3 DNA: TGTGCCAGCAGGAAACAGGGACAAGAGACCCAGTACTTC.

The chain couples TRBV6-2 or TRBV6-3 to TRBJ2-1, with 9 bases lining up with TRBD2. The ends lost 6 bases at V and 1 base at J; junction bases unmatched: 4. CDR3 size: 15 residues. Germline loops: CDR1 MNHEY, CDR2 SVGEGT. The CDR3 here is CASSHSGGSYNEQFF. The CDR3, as DNA: TGTGCCAGCAGCCACAGCGGGGGGTCCTACAATGAGCAGTTCTTC.

The chain combines TRBV5-6 with TRBJ2-2; 10 bases are shared with TRBD2. The length of the CDR3 is 17 residues. J lost 1 base, V lost 3 bases, and 6 bases had no gene match. Germline assignment: CDR1 SGHDT and CDR2 YYEEEE. CDR3 nucleotides: TGTGCCAGCAGCTACAGAGGACTAGCGGTGAACACCGGGGAGCTGTTTTTT. Its protein product is CASSYRGLAVNTGELFF.

Many counts were recorded for this clonotype. V and J are TRBV6-2 or TRBV6-3 and TRBJ2-5, with 9 bases that match TRBD1. V lost 8 bases, J lost 5 bases, and 12 bases stayed unmatched. Germline assignment: CDR1 MNHEY and CDR2 SVGEGT. There are 15 residues in the CDR3. CDR3 in DNA: TGTGCCAGCCAAATCGCCGGGACAGGGAGGGAGACCCAGTACTTC. It specifies CASQIAGTGRETQYF.

This clonotype has only one observation. The chain joins TRBV19 to TRBJ2-7, with 8 bases identical to TRBD2. CDR1 LNHDA and CDR2 SQIVND come from the germline V gene (reference sequence). The CDR3 has 13 amino acids. CDR3 in DNA: TGTGCGACCCGTTCGGGGGGGCACTACGAGCAGTACTTC. Encoded protein: CATRSGGHYEQYF.

V and J are TRBV15 and TRBJ2-3; the match to TRBD2 covers 13 bases. The V gene's germline CDR1 is LNHNV and CDR2 YYDKDF (reference sequence). Trimming at V came to 3 bases and at J to 4 bases, leaving 10 bases not matched to a gene. The CDR3 is made up of 18 amino acids. The CDR3 sequence is CATSRHSRTSGRPDTQYF. In nucleotides, the CDR3 is TGTGCCACCAGCAGGCACTCCCGGACTAGCGGGAGACCAGATACGCAGTATTTT.

This clonotype was observed many times. The chain uses TRBV12-3 or TRBV12-4 and TRBJ2-1, with D maybe TRBD1 (6 bases). The CDR3 runs 15 residues. The germline V and J ends were trimmed by 10 bases and 1 base, with 17 bases remaining between them. CDR3 region: CATKPRGSSYNEQFF. In DNA, the CDR3 is TGTGCCACCAAACCTAGGGGGAGTTCCTACAATGAGCAGTTCTTC.

The CDR3: CASKGGGEGTEAFF. The CDR3 DNA sequence: TGTGCCAGCAAAGGAGGGGGAGAGGGCACTGAAGCTTTCTTT. The chain carries TRBV11-2 and TRBJ1-1; a possible D gene is TRBD1 (6 bases). V was shortened by 7 bases and J by 4 bases, with 16 bases between the two germline ends. CDR1 is SGHAT, CDR2 FQNNGV, per germline. The CDR3 has 14 residues.

This clonotype was recorded a few times. The rearrangement uses TRBV2 and TRBJ1-5; no clear D gene. V was shortened by 7 bases and J by 4 bases, with 14 bases between the two germline ends. The CDR3 covers 14 residues. Per germline, CDR1 SNHLY and CDR2 FYNNEI. This CDR3 is CASKFEGGNQPQHF. The CDR3 DNA follows: TGTGCCAGCAAATTCGAAGGCGGGAATCAGCCCCAGCATTTT.

This clonotype was recorded at least ten times. This chain joins TRBV6-1 and TRBJ2-1; D may be TRBD2 (6 bases). Germline V gives CDR1 MNHNS, CDR2 SASEGT. CDR3 length: 13 amino acids. Trimming pared 6 bases from V and 10 bases from J, leaving 16 bases between. Written as DNA, the CDR3 is TGTGCCAGCAGCCCCGTTGGGGGAGGCGAGCAGTTCTTC. Residues: CASSPVGGGEQFF.

This clonotype was seen ten or more times. V and J are TRBV28 and TRBJ2-5; no definite D call. CDR3 size: 15 residues. From germline, CDR1 is MDHEN and CDR2 SYDVKM. Trimming removed 2 bases from V and 2 bases from J, with 12 bases in between. Here the CDR3 reads CASSLGVGRQETQYF. The CDR3 DNA is TGTGCCAGCAGTTTAGGGGTGGGCAGGCAAGAGACCCAGTACTTC.

The CDR3 region has the DNA TGCGCCAGCAAGCAGGGGCAAAGTACCTACGAGCAGTACTTC. It translates to CASKQGQSTYEQYF. V gene TRBV5-1 combines with J gene TRBJ2-7, with a weak D call TRBD1 (6 bases). CDR1 is SGHRS and CDR2 is YFSETQ in the germline V gene. This CDR3 spans 14 amino acids. The V end lost 6 bases, the J end lost 2 bases, and 15 bases lay between the germline ends. Full variable domain (rest looked up from reference TRBV5-1 and TRBJ2-7): KAGVTQTPRYLIKTRGQQVTLSCSPISGHRSVSWYQQTPGQGLQFLFEYFSETQRNKGNFPGRFSGRQFSNSRSEMNVSTLELGDSALYLCASKQGQSTYEQYFGPGTRLTVT.

The rearrangement joins TRBV10-3 to TRBJ2-5; a possible D gene is TRBD2 (6 bases). CDR1 is ENHRY, CDR2 SYGVKD, per germline. Trimming removed 0 bases from V and 5 bases from J, with 16 bases in between. The CDR3 covers 16 residues. DNA of the CDR3: TGTGCCATCAGTGAGTCGAGGGGAGGCTTCGGGGAGACCCAGTACTTC. Protein product: CAISESRGGFGETQYF.

A remark on this clonotype: The germline gene is not matched at one end of the junction; a read error may be the cause. V gene TRBV20-1 combines with J gene TRBJ2-7; D might be TRBD1 or TRBD2, each matching 5 bases. Germline CDR1 DFQATT, CDR2 SNEGSKA (reference sequence). CDR3 size: 13 residues. The CDR3 DNA reads TGCAGTGCCCCGGGACGCTATGTGGACGAGCCGTACTTC. It translates to CSAPGRYVDEPYF.

This clonotype was seen ten or more times. This chain links TRBV12-3 or TRBV12-4 with TRBJ2-5; possibly TRBD1 for D (7 bases). Trimming cost V 2 bases and J 4 bases, with 8 bases left between them. The CDR3 is 13 amino acids. In DNA, the CDR3 is TGTGCCAGCAGTTTACAGGGGGGAGAGACCCAGTACTTC. Residues: CASSLQGGETQYF.

This clonotype was observed at least ten times. The chain joins TRBV12-3 or TRBV12-4 to TRBJ2-7; the match to TRBD1 covers 9 bases. V lost 5 bases, J lost 5 bases, and 7 bases stayed unmatched. CDR3 size: 14 residues. The CDR3 loop is CASSHRDRDHEQYF. The CDR3 nucleotides read TGTGCCAGCAGTCACCGGGACAGGGACCACGAGCAGTACTTC.

The chain joins TRBV27 to TRBJ2-7; the match to TRBD2 covers 11 bases. The V segment lost 5 bases and the J segment 2 bases; nucleotides outside the gene matches: 8. Germline CDR1 MNHEY, CDR2 SMNVEV (reference sequence). This CDR3 spans 16 amino acids. CDR3 sequence: CASSGLAGRGTYEQYF. The CDR3 DNA reads as TGTGCCAGCAGTGGACTAGCGGGCAGGGGGACCTACGAGCAGTACTTC.

This clonotype appeared many times. J is TRBJ2-7 and V is TRBV4-3, with 7 bases lining up with TRBD1. The germline V gene has CDR1 LGHNA and CDR2 YSLEER. The trim removed 1 base at V and 6 bases at J, leaving 3 bases unmatched. This CDR3 contains 13 residues. The CDR3 loop is CASSQVWDSEQYF. The CDR3 DNA reads as TGCGCCAGCAGCCAAGTGTGGGACAGCGAGCAGTACTTC.

At least ten counts were recorded for this clonotype. The chain carries TRBV28 and TRBJ2-2, with TRBD2 identical over 7 bases. Germline trimming cut 3 bases from V and 1 base from J; bases unmatched to any gene: 11. Germline CDR1 reads MDHEN; CDR2 reads SYDVKM. The CDR3 is 18 residues long. CDR3 amino acids: CASSFYGTTILNTGELFF. As DNA, the CDR3 is TGTGCCAGCAGTTTTTATGGGACTACCATACTGAACACCGGGGAGCTGTTTTTT.